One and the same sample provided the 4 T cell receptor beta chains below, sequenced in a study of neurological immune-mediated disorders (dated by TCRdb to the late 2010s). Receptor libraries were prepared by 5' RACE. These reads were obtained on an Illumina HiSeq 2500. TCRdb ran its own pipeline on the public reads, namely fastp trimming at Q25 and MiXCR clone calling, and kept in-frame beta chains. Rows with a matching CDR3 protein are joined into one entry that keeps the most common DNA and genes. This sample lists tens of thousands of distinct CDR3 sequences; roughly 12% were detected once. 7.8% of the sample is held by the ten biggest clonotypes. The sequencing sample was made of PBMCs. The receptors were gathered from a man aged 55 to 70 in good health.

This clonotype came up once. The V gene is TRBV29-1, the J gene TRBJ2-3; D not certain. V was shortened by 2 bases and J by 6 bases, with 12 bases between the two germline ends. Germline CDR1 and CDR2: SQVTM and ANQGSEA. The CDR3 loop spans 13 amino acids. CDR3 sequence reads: CSVEYFRSDTQYF. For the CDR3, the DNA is TGCAGCGTTGAATATTTCCGGTCCGATACGCAGTATTTT.

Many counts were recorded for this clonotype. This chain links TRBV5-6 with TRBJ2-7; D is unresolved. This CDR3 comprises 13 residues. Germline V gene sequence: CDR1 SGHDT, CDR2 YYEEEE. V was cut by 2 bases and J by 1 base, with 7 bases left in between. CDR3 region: CASSFVNSYEQYF. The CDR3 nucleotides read TGTGCCAGCAGCTTCGTAAATTCCTACGAGCAGTACTTC.

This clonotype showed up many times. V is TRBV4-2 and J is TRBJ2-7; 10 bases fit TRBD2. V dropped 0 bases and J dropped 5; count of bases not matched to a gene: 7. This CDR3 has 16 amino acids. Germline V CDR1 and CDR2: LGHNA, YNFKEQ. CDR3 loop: CASSQEAGGLFDEQYF. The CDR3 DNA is TGTGCCAGCAGCCAAGAAGCGGGGGGGCTCTTCGACGAGCAGTACTTC.

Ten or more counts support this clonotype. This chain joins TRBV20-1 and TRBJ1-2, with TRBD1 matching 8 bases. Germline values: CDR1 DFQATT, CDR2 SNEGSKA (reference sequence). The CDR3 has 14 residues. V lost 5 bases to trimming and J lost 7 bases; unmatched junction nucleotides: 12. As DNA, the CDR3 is TGCAGTGCTCCCCCGGCACAGGGGGAATCTGGCTACACCTTC. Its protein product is CSAPPAQGESGYTF.